The subject of this entry is one TCR beta chain. Its antigen is undetermined. The record originates from a study of molecular identifiers for immune sequencing clone quantification. On the study more broadly: The replicate experiment used RNA from roughly 21,000 or 96,000 naive CD8 cells. This RNA was split into five aliquots, and four of them were sequenced. Study outcomes and limitations: Amid some 1 million naive cells, spiked Jurkat TCR RNA from one cell was reportedly still detectable.

As previously described, bulk TCR libraries were made using listed TCR primers. TCRdb redid the calling of the PCR reads with MiXCR, one entry per CDR3 protein. The sample contains about 510,000 distinct CDR3 sequences, 20% to 25% of which appear only once. With 10%, 30% or 50% of RNA, about 19,000 to 1,100,000 naive CD8 T cells were sequenced. The V gene lost 5 bases and the J gene lost 0 bases, with 18 bases spanning the gap. CDR3 length: 17 amino acids. Germline-derived CDR1 and CDR2 are SGHVS and FNYEAQ. This clonotype was obtained from a human donor in good health. Some libraries in this study had Jurkat cell RNA spiked in. The sequenced sample consisted of naive CD8+ T cells from blood, with Jurkat cell RNA spiked in. The sample's subset: FACS-sorted CD8+CD4-CCR7+CD45RA+ naive T cells. V usage is TRBV7-6 and J usage is TRBJ2-3, with TRBD2 as a possible D gene (6 bases). The CDR3 region is CASSPRESGWSTDTQYF. CDR3 nucleotide sequence: TGTGCCAGCAGCCCCCGAGAGAGCGGGTGGAGCACAGATACGCAGTATTTT.